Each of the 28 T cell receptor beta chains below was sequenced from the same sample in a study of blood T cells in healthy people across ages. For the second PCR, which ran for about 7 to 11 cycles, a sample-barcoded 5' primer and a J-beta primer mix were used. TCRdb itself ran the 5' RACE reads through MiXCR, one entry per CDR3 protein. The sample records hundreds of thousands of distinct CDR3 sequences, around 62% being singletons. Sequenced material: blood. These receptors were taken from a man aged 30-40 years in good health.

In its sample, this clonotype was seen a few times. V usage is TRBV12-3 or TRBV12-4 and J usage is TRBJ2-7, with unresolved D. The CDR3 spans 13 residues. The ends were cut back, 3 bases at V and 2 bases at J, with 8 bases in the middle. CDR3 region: CASSLSLAYEQYF. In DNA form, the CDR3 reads TGTGCCAGCAGTTTGTCGTTGGCCTACGAGCAGTACTTC.

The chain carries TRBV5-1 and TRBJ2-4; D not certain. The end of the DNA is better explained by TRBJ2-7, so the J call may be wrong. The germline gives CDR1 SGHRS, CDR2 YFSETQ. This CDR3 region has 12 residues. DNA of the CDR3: TGCGCCAGCAGCTGGAATCAATACGAGCAGTACTTC. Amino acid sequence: CASSWNQYEQYF.

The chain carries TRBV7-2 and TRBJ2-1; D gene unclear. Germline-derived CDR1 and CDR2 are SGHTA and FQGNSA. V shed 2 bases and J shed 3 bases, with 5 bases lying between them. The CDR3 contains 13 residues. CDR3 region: CASSLQSYNEQFF. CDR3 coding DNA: TGTGCCAGCAGCTTACAGAGCTACAATGAGCAGTTCTTC.

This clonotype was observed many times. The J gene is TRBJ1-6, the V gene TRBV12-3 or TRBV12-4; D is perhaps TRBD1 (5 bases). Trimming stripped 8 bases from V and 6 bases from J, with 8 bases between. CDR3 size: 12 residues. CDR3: CASSRGNSPLHF. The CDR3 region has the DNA TGTGCCAGCTCAAGGGGTAATTCACCCCTCCACTTT.

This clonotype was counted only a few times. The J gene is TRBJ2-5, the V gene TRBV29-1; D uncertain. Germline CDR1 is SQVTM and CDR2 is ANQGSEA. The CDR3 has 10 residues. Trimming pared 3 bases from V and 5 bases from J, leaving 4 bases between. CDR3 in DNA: TGCAGCGTTGAGGGGGAGACCCAGTACTTC. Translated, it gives CSVEGETQYF.

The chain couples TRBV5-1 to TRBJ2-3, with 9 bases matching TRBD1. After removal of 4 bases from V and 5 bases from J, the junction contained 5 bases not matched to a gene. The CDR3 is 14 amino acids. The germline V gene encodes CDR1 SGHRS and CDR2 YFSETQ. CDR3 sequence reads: CASSAGTGKDTQYF. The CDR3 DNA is TGCGCCAGCAGCGCCGGGACAGGGAAAGATACGCAGTATTTT. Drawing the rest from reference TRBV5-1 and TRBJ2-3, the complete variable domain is KAGVTQTPRYLIKTRGQQVTLSCSPISGHRSVSWYQQTPGQGLQFLFEYFSETQRNKGNFPGRFSGRQFSNSRSEMNVSTLELGDSALYLCASSAGTGKDTQYFGPGTRLTVL.

CDR3 loop: CSAVGETSYEQYF. The CDR3, as DNA: TGCAGTGCGGTCGGGGAAACCTCCTACGAGCAGTACTTC. V gene TRBV20-1 combines with J gene TRBJ2-7; a possible D gene is TRBD2 (5 bases). V lost 6 bases and J 0 bases, leaving 12 bases between the germline ends. The germline gives CDR1 DFQATT, CDR2 SNEGSKA (reference sequence). CDR3 length: 13 residues.

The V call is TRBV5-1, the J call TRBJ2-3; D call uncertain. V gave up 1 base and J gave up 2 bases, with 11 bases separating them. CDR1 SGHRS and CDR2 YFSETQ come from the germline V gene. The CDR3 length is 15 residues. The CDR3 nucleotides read TGCGCCAGCAGCTTGTCTTCCTCTAACACAGATACGCAGTATTTT. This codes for CASSLSSSNTDTQYF. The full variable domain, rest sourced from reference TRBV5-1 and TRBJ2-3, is KAGVTQTPRYLIKTRGQQVTLSCSPISGHRSVSWYQQTPGQGLQFLFEYFSETQRNKGNFPGRFSGRQFSNSRSEMNVSTLELGDSALYLCASSLSSSNTDTQYFGPGTRLTVL.

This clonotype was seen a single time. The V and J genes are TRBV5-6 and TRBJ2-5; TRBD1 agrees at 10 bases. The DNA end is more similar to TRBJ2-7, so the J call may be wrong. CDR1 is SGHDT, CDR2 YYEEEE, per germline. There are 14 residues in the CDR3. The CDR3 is CASSIDRGPDEQYF. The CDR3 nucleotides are TGTGCCAGCAGTATCGACAGGGGGCCTGACGAGCAGTACTTC.

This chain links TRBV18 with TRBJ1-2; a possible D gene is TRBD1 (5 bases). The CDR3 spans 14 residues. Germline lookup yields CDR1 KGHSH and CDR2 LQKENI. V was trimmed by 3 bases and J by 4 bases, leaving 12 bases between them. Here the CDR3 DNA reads TGTGCCAGCTCACCGGGCAGGGAAGGCTATGGCTACACCTTC. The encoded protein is CASSPGREGYGYTF.

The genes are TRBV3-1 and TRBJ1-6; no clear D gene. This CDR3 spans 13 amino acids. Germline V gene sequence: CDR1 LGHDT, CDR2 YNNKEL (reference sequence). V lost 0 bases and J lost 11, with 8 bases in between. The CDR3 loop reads CASSQDSRTPLHF. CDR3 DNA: TGTGCCAGCAGCCAAGATAGCCGGACACCCCTCCACTTT.

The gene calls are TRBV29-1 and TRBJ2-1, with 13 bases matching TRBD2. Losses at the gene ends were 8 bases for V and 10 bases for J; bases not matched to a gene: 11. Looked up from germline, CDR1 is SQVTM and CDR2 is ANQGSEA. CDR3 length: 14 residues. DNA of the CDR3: TGCAGCTCGGGACTAGCGGGGCCCCTCGGGGAGCAGTTCTTC. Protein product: CSSGLAGPLGEQFF.

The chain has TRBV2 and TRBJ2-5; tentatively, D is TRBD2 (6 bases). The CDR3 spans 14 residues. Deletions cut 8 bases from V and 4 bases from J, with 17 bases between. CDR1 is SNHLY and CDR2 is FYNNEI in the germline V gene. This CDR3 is CASVWTGGGETQYF. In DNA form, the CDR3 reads TGTGCCAGCGTTTGGACCGGGGGAGGAGAGACCCAGTACTTC.

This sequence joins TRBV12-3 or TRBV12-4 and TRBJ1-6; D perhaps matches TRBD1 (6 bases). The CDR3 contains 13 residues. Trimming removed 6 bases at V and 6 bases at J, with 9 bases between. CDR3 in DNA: TGTGCCAGCAGCCGGGACATTAATTCACCCCTCCACTTT. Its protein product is CASSRDINSPLHF.

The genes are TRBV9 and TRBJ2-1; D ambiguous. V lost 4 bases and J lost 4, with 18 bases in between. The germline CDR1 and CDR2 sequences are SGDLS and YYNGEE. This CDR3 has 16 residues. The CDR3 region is CASSPQAFSLYNEQFF. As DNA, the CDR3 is TGTGCCAGCAGCCCCCAAGCCTTCAGCCTTTACAATGAGCAGTTCTTC.

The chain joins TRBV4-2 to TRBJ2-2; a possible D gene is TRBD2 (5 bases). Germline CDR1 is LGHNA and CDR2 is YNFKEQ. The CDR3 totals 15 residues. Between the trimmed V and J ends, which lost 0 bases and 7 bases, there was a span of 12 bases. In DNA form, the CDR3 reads TGTGCCAGCAGCCAAGAAGCCGGACTGGACGGGGAGCTGTTTTTT. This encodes CASSQEAGLDGELFF.

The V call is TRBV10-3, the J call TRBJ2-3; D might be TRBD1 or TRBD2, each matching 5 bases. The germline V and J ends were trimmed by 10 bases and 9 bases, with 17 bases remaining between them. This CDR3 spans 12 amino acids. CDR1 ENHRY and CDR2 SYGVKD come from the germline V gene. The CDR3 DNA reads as TGTGCCACATGGGACGGGTTGGGGACGCAGTATTTT. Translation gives CATWDGLGTQYF.

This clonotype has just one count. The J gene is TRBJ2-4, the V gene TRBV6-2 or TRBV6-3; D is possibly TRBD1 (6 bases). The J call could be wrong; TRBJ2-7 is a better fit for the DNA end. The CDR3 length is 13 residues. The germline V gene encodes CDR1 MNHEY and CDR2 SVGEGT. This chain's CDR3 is CASRDGTPYEQYF. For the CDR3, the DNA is TGTGCCAGCAGGGACGGGACACCCTACGAGCAGTACTTC.

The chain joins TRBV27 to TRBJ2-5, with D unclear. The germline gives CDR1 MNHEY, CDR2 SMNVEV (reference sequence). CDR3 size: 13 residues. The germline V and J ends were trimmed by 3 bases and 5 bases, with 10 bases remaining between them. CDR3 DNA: TGTGCCAGCAGTTTGGTAGTAACGGAGACCCAGTACTTC. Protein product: CASSLVVTETQYF.

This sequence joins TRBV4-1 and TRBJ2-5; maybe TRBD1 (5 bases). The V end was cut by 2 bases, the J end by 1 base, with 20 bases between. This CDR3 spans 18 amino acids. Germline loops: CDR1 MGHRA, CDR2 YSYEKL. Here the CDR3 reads CASSQNGQGRWSQETQYF. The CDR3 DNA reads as TGCGCCAGCAGCCAAAATGGCCAGGGAAGATGGAGCCAAGAGACCCAGTACTTC.

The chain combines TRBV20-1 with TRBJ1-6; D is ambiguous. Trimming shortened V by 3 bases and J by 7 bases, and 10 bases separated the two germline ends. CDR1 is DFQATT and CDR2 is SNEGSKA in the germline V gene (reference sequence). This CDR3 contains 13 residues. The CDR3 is CSARGRANSPLHF. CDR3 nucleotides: TGCAGTGCTAGGGGTAGGGCAAATTCACCCCTCCACTTT.

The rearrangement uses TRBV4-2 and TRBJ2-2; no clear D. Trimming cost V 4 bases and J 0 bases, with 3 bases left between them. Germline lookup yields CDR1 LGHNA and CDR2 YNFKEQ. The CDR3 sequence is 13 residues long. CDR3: CASSRPNTGELFF. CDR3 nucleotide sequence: TGTGCCAGCAGCCGTCCGAACACCGGGGAGCTGTTTTTT.

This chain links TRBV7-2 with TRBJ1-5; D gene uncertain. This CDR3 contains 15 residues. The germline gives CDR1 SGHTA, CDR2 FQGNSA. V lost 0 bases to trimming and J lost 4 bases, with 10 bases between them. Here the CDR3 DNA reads TGTGCCAGCAGCTTAGCGAACGGAGGTAATCAGCCCCAGCATTTT. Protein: CASSLANGGNQPQHF.

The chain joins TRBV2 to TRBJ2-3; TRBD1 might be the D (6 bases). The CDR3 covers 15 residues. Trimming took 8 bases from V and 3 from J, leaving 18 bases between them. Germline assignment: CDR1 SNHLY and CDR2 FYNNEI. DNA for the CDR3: TGTGCCAGCCTCCCCCCGGGACATAATACAGATACGCAGTATTTT. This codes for CASLPPGHNTDTQYF.

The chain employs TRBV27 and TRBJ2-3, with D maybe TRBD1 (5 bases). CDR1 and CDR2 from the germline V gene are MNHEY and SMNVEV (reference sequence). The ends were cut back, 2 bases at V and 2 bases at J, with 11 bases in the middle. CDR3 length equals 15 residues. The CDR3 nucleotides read TGTGCCAGCAGTTTACAGGGTGATGACACAGATACGCAGTATTTT. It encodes CASSLQGDDTDTQYF.

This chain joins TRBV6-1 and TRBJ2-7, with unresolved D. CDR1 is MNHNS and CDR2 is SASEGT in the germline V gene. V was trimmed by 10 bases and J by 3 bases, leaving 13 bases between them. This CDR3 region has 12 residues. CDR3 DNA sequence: TGTGCCATCCTTGAGGTAGGCTACGAGCAGTACTTC. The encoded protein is CAILEVGYEQYF.

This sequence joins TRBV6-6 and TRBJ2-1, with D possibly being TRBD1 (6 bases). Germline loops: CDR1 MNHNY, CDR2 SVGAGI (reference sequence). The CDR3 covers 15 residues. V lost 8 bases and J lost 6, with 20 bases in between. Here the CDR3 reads CASAMVDSLSNEQFF. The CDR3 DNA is TGTGCCAGCGCCATGGTGGACAGCCTGTCCAATGAGCAGTTCTTC.

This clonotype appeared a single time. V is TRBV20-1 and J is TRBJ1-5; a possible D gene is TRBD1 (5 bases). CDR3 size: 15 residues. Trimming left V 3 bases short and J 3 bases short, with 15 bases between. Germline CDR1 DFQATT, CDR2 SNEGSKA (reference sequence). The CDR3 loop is CSARTPGAVNQPQHF. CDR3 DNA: TGCAGTGCTAGGACCCCTGGGGCAGTCAATCAGCCCCAGCATTTT.